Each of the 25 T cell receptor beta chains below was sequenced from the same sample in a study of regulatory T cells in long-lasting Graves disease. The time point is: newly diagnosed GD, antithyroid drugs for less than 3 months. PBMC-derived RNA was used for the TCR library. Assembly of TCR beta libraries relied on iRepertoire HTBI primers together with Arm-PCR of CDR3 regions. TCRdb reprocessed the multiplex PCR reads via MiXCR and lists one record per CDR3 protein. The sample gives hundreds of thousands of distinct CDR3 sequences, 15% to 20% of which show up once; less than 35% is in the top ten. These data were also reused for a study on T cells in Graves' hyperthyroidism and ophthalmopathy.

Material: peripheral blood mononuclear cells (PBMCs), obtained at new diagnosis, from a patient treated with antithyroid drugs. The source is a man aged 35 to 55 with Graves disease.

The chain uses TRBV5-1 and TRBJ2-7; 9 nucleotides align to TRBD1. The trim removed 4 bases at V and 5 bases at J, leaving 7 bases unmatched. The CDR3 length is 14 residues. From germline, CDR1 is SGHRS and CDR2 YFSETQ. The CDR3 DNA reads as TGCGCCAGCAGCCTGGGACAGGGCTACCACGAGCAGTACTTC. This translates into CASSLGQGYHEQYF.

CDR3 bases: TGCGCCAGCGCTGACAGTTATTCGGATACGCAGTATTTT. Its protein is CASADSYSDTQYF. V gene TRBV5-1 combines with J gene TRBJ2-3, with D perhaps matching TRBD1 (5 bases). Trimming took off 7 bases at V and 6 bases at J, with 15 bases between the two ends. The germline V gene has CDR1 SGHRS and CDR2 YFSETQ. The CDR3 has 13 residues.

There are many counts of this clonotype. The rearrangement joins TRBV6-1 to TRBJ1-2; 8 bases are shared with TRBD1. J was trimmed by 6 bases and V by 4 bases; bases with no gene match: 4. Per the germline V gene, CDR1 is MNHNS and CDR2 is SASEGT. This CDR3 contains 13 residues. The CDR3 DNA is TGTGCCAGCAGTGGGACAGGGATAGATGGCTACACCTTC. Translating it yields CASSGTGIDGYTF.

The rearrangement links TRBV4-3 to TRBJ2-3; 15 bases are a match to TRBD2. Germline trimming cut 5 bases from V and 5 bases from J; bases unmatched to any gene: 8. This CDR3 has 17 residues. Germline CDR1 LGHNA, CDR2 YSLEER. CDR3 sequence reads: CASSYGLAGGRGDTQYF. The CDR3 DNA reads TGCGCCAGCAGCTACGGACTAGCGGGGGGGCGGGGAGATACGCAGTATTTT.

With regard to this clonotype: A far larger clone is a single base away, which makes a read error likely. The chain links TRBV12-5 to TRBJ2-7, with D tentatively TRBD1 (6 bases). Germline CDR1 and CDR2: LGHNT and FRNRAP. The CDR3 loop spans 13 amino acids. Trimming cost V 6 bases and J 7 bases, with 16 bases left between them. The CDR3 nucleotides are TGTGCTAGTGGCCCGGACAGTTTAAATGAGCAGTACTTC. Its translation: CASGPDSLNEQYF.

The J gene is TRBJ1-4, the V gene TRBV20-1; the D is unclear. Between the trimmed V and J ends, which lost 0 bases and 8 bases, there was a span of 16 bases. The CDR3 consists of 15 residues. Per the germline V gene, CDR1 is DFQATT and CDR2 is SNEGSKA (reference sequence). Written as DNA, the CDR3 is TGCAGTGCTAGAGAATTTACCTGGAGGGCGGAAAAACTGTTTTTT. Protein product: CSAREFTWRAEKLFF.

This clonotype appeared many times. The CDR3 loop reads CAIPEGRAGYTF. The DNA of the CDR3 is TGTGCCATTCCGGAGGGCCGAGCGGGCTACACCTTC. The chain combines TRBV28 with TRBJ1-2; D gene uncertain. V dropped 10 bases and J dropped 8 bases, with 17 bases sitting between them. The germline gives CDR1 MDHEN, CDR2 SYDVKM. The CDR3 is made up of 12 amino acids.

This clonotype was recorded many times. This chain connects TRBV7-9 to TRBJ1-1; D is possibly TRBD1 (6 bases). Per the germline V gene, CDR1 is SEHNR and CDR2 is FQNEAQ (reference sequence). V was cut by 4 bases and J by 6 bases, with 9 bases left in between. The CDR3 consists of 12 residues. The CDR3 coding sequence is TGTGCCAGCAGCTGGGGGGCGGCTGAAGCTTTCTTT. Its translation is CASSWGAAEAFF.

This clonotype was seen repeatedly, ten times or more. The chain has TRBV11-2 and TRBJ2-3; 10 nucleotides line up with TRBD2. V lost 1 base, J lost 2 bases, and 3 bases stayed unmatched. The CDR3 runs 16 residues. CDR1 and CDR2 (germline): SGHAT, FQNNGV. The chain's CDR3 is CASSLGSGGATDTQYF. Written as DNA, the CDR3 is TGTGCCAGCAGCTTAGGAAGCGGGGGGGCCACAGATACGCAGTATTTT.

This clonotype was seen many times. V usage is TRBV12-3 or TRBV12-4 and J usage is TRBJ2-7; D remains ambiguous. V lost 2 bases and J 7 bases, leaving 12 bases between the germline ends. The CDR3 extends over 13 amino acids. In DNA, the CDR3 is TGTGCCAGCAGTTTAAATAGGCACAGTGAGCAGTACTTC. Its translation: CASSLNRHSEQYF.

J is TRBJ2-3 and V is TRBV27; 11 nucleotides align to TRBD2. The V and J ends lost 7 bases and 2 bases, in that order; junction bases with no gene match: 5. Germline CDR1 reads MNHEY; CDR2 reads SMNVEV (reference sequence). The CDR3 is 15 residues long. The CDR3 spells CASKRLAGNTDTQYF. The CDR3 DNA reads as TGTGCCAGCAAACGACTAGCGGGGAACACAGATACGCAGTATTTT.

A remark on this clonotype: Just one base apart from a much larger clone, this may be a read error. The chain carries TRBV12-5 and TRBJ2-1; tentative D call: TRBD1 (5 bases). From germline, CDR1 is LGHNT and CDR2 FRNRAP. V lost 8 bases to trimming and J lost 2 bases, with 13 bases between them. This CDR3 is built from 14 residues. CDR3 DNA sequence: TGTGCTAGTAGCCTTGGGGCGCCCTACAATGAGCAGTTCTTC. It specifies CASSLGAPYNEQFF.

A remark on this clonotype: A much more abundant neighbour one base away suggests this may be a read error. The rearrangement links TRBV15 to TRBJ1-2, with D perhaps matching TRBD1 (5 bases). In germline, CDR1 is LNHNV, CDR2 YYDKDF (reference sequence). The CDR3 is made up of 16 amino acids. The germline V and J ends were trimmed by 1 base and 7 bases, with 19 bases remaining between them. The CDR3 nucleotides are TGTGCCACCAGCAGAGCGGAGGGACTCTCTGACTGTGGCTACACCTTC. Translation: CATSRAEGLSDCGYTF.

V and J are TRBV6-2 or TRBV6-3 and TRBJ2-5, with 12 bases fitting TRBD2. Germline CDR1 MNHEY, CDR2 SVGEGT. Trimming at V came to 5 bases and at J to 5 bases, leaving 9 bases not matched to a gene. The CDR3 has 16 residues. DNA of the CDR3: TGTGCCAGCAGTCGACTAGCGGGAGACCGCAGGGAGACCCAGTACTTC. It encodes CASSRLAGDRRETQYF.

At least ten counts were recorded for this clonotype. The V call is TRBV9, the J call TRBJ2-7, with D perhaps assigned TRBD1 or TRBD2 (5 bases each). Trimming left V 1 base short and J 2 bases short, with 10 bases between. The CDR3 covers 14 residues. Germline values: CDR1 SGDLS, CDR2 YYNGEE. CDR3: CASSVQGVPYEQYF. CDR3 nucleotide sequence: TGTGCCAGCAGCGTACAGGGAGTACCCTACGAGCAGTACTTC.

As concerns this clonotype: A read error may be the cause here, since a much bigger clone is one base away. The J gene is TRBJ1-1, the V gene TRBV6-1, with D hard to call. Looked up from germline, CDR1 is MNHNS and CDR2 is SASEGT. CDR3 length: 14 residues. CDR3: CASSDYSRNTEALF. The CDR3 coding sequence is TGTGCCAGCAGTGACTACTCCAGGAACACTGAAGCTCTCTTT.

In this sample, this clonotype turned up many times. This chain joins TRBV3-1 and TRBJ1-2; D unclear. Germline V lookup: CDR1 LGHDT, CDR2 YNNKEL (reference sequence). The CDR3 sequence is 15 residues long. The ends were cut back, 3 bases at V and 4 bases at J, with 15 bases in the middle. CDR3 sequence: CASSHVRPQAYGYTF. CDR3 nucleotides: TGTGCCAGCAGCCACGTCAGGCCCCAGGCCTATGGCTACACCTTC. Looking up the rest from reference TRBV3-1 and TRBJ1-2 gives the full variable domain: DTAVSQTPKYLVTQMGNDKSIKCEQNLGHDTMYWYKQDSKKFLKIMFSYNNKELIINETVPNRFSPKSPDKAHLNLHINSLELGDSAVYFCASSHVRPQAYGYTFGSGTRLTVV.

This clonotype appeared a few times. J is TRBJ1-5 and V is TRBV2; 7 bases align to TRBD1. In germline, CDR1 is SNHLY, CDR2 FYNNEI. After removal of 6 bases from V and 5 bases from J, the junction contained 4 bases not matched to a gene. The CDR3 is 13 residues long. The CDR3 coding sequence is TGTGCCAGCAGGGACAGGAGGCATCAGCCCCAGCATTTT. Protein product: CASRDRRHQPQHF.

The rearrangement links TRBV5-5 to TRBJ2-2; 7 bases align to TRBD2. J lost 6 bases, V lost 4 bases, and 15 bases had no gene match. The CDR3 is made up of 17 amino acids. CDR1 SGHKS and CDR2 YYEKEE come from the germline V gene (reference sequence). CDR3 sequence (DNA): TGTGCCAGCAGCCTGGAATGGGGGGGGATTAACGCCGGGGAGCTGTTTTTT. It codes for CASSLEWGGINAGELFF. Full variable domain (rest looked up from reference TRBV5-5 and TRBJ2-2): DAGVTQSPTHLIKTRGQQVTLRCSPISGHKSVSWYQQVLGQGPQFIFQYYEKEERGRGNFPDRFSARQFPNYSSELNVNALLLGDSALYLCASSLEWGGINAGELFFGEGSRLTVL.

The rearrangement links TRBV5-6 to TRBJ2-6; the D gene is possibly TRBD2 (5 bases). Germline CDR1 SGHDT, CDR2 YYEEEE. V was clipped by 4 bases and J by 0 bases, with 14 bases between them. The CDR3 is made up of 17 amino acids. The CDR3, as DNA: TGTGCCAGCAGCCGGACTTTAGAAAACTCTGGGGCCAACGTCCTGACTTTC. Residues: CASSRTLENSGANVLTF.

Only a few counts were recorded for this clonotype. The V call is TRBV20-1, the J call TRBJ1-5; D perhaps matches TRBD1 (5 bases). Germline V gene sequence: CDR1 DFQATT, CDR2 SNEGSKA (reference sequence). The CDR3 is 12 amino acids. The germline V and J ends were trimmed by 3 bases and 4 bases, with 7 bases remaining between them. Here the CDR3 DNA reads TGCAGTGCTAGCGGGGCGAATCAGCCCCAGCATTTT. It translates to CSASGANQPQHF.

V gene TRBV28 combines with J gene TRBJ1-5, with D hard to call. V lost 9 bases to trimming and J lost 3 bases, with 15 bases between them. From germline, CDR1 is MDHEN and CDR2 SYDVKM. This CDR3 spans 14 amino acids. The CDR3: CASGVGSFNQPQHF. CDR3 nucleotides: TGTGCCAGTGGAGTCGGAAGTTTCAATCAGCCCCAGCATTTT.

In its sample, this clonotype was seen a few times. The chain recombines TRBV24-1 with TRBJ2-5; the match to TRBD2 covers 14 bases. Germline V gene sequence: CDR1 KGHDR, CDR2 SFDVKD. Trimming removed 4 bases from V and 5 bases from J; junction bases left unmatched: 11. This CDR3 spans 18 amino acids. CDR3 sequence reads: CATSDSGTSGGVGETQYF. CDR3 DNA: TGTGCCACCAGTGACTCCGGGACTAGCGGGGGAGTGGGGGAGACCCAGTACTTC.

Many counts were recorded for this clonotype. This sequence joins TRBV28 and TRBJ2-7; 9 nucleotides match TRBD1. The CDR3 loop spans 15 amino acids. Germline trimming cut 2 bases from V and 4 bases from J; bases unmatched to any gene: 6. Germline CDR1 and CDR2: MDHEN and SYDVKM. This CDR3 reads CASSLSTGGLYEQYF. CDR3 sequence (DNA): TGTGCCAGCAGTTTAAGTACAGGGGGCTTGTACGAGCAGTACTTC.

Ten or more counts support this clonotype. The CDR3 region has the DNA TGTGCTAGTGGTTTGGTGGGGCCAGATACGCAGTATTTT. Its translation: CASGLVGPDTQYF. The chain links TRBV12-5 to TRBJ2-3; a possible D gene is TRBD1 (5 bases). Germline CDR1 is LGHNT and CDR2 is FRNRAP. Trimming took off 0 bases at V and 4 bases at J, with 5 bases between the two ends. The CDR3 extends over 13 amino acids.